This T cell receptor beta chain was identified during a study of cytomegalovirus exposure and HLA in healthy donors. General study results and limits: Most TCRs appeared rarely, but some public TCRs recurred in many donors. Later analysis identified about 17,000 TCR beta sequences associated with HLA alleles, using a false discovery rate threshold of 0.05.

A word on this clone: The antigen remains unidentified.

60 Vbeta and 13 Jbeta primers were used in PCR. Original data processing: Per a later analysis, the number of unique TCR beta chains was some 75 million, of which roughly 10 million were shared. Method: immunoSEQ multiplex PCR; TCRdb's copy keeps in-frame clones and lacks some. From that table come the V and J calls and clone size; the DNA was used to work out D and trimming. The table shows 150,000 or so clones, with 65% to 70% occurring only once. V lost 5 bases, J lost 1 base, and 9 bases stayed unmatched. Germline V lookup: CDR1 GTSNPN, CDR2 SVGIG (reference sequence). The CDR3 is 15 residues long.

Sequencing was done on a sample of PBMCs. This clonotype was obtained from a man aged 30 to 45 in good health and CMV-seropositive. The chain recombines TRBV30 with TRBJ1-1; the match to TRBD1 covers 8 bases. CDR3 region: CAWANPGTGNTEAFF. Written as DNA, the CDR3 is TGTGCCTGGGCTAACCCTGGGACAGGGAACACTGAAGCTTTCTTT.